This record looks at one T cell receptor beta chain sequence and its context. This clone came up once. Its recognized antigen is unknown. It has no much larger one-base neighbor in the sample; base qualities were not kept. The CDR3 regions of human TCRbeta chains were analyzed by immunosequencing. In the original analysis: Repertoire TCRs were checked for matches against a reference library of SARS-CoV-2-specific TCRs that had been generated using the MIRA antigen-specificity platform. Breadth meant the fraction of unique TCRs that were SARS-CoV-2-associated, whereas depth meant the fraction of total T cells that were SARS-CoV-2-associated. Using the MIRA data, each spike-specific TCR was assigned both to the spike region to which the TCR was reactive and to a CD4 or CD8 class. Log10-transformed breadth and depth values were compared by one-way ANOVA with Sidak's multiple comparisons tests. TCRdb retrieved this table from immuneACCESS and kept in-frame rearrangements only. Not all clones are present; in checked studies, unresolved V genes account for under half, and no reason is known for the remainder. V, J and clone size derive from that table, while D and trimming were established from the DNA sequence. The sample table contains 100,000 or so clones; only one count was recorded for about 89% of them. 4.5% of the sample rests with the top ten.

The sample comes from a study of T cell responses to AZD1222 COVID-19 vaccine (dated by TCRdb to the early 2020s). Study-wide context: AZD1222 recipients given second doses at about 4 weeks or at about 12 weeks were pooled, since spike-specific TCR depth and breadth were not found to differ between the two schedules. TCR sequencing covered fewer than 250 trial participants: about 210 given two doses of AZD1222 and about 26 given two doses of MenACWY control vaccine. Enrollment into the trials was organized by age into subgroups of 18-55, 56-69 and 70-plus years, and those subgroups contained roughly 150, 30 and 60 TCR-sequenced participants, respectively. Results the study describes overall, beyond this receptor: In the small 56-69-year group, the increase in depth fell short of significance, most likely because of low power. The vaccine-associated CD4 TCRs covered the entire spike protein, and the dominant responses fell in regions 160-218 and 743-854. Because no day 14 peak-response samples were available, the repertoires could be characterized only after the peak T cell response. Reportedly, close to half of the unique spike-specific TCRs recognized epitopes lying outside the regions that are mutated in the B.1.351 and B.1.1.7 variants. Conclusions about previously exposed vaccinees are limited because only a handful of AZD1222 recipients were SARS-CoV-2 seropositive at baseline. Most participants were white British and females outnumbered males, and the authors suggested that clonal diversity may have been underestimated. Spike-specific TCR breadth and depth rose significantly after two AZD1222 doses compared with day 0 and with MenACWY recipients.

Explained via the paper, the time point label denotes: baseline before first vaccination. Vaccinee samples were obtained from the UK trials COV001 and COV002, which included a single-blind randomized controlled phase 2/3 trial of AZD1222 (ChAdOx1 nCoV-19) in healthy adults. For TCRbeta chain sequencing, PBMC samples from trial participants were taken at day 0 and at day 28 after the second dose. From cysteine to phenylalanine, the CDR3 is 14 amino acids long. The sequence is cut down to CDR3 DNA, 42 bases in frame from base 1. V gives up 2 bases and J gives up 6 bases, and the segment between their germline ends measures 13 bases. Based on the germline V gene, the CDR1 and CDR2 sequences are MDHEN and SYDVKM.

The sample consisted of peripheral blood, taken on day 0 of AZD1222 vaccination. Recombination connected TRBV28 to TRBJ1-1, and TRBD1 may be the D gene, going by 5 matching bases. The TCR sequence derives from an adult in good health. This receptor has the CDR3 CASSLLGAYPEAFF. In nucleotide form, the sequence is TGTGCCAGCAGTTTACTAGGGGCCTATCCTGAAGCTTTCTTT. Joined to the reference TRBV28 and TRBJ1-1 proteins, this CDR3 gives the full variable domain: DVKVTQSSRYLVKRTGEKVFLECVQDMDHENMFWYRQDPGLGLRLIYFSYDVKMKEKGDIPEGYSVSREKKERFSLILESASTNQTSMYLCASSLLGAYPEAFFGQGTRLTVV.